This entry is about one T cell receptor (beta chain). This clone's antigen is unknown. The input lacks base qualities; no much larger clone sits a single base away. Libraries were built with 5' RACE. This sample was sequenced with a NextSeq 500. Unique molecular identifiers were attached to individual cDNA molecules in the TCR library protocol so that sequencing error and PCR bias could be corrected. TCR alpha and beta chains were both sequenced, and the abundances of alpha and beta sequences in each sample were closely correlated with each other. The study's own analysis went as follows. Decombinator V4 was used to perform V gene, J gene and CDR3 annotation of TCR sequences. TCRs were defined as expanded if a significant change between any two time points was detected under a Poisson model with p below 0.0001. TCR abundances were normalised to the total number of TCRs sequenced in each sample and reported as counts per million. A search of VDJdb, accessed on 1 November 2021, was run for TCRs annotated to CMV, EBV and SARS-CoV-2, with TCRs annotated for multiple antigens excluded. TCRdb handled the public reads itself, with Q25 trimming in fastp and clone calling in MiXCR, and kept productive beta chains. Every entry covers one CDR3 protein and lists the most common genes and DNA from its rows. TCRdb, not the authors, supplied the V and J calls. The sample profile shows approximately 70,000 distinct CDR3 sequences; about 12% of them were found once. Approximately 4.7% of the sample rests with the top ten.

This specimen belongs to a study of early T cells in non-severe SARS-CoV-2 infection listed by TCRdb under 2021. At the level of the whole study: Bulk RNA from unsorted whole blood was used for TCR sequencing, so alpha and beta chains could not be paired. Study-wide conclusions, independent of this receptor: VDJdb matching was skewed toward anti-spike CD8 responses and likely underestimated virus-specific expansions by missing private and CD4 specificities.

The study was a case-control design nested within a healthcare worker cohort in London, UK, with weekly nasopharyngeal swab PCR tests and blood sampling. Between 23 and 31 March 2020, the week of the UK lockdown, healthcare workers were enrolled and then followed up weekly for as long as 16 weeks. This TCR was sampled from an adult who was a healthcare worker with PCR-confirmed SARS-CoV-2 infection or an uninfected control (not recorded which). Sequences were obtained from whole blood.

The CDR3 reads as follows: CSAAQTGAYEQYF. The DNA sequence follows: TGCAGTGCCGCTCAAACGGGGGCCTACGAGCAGTACTTC. The sequence joins TRBV20-1 to TRBJ2-7; TRBD2 is possibly the D segment (6 matching bases). Spanning cysteine to phenylalanine, the CDR3 consists of 13 amino acids. Only CDR3 DNA remains: 39 bases, in frame from the first base. The CDR1 and CDR2 encoded by the germline V gene (reference sequence) are DFQATT and SNEGSKA. V lost 6 bases and J lost 2 bases; the stretch between them is 14 bases long.